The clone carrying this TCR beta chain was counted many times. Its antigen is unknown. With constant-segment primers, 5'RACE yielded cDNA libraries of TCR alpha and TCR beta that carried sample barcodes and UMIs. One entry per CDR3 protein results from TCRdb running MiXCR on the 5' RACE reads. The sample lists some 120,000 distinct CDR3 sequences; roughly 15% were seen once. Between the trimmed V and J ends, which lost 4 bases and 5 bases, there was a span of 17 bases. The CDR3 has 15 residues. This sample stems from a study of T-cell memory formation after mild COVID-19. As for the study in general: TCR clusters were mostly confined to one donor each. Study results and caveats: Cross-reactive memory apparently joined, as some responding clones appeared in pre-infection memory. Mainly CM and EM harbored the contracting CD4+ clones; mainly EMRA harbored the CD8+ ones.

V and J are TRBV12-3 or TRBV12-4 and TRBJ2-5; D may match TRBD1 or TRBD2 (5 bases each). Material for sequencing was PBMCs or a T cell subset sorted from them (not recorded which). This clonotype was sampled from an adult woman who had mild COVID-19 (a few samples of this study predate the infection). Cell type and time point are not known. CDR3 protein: CASSSGTPGVETQYF. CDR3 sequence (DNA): TGTGCCAGCAGTTCCGGGACCCCGGGCGTGGAGACCCAGTACTTC.